This T cell receptor (beta chain) stems from a study of CD8+ T cells in alopecia areata. Study conclusions and caveats: Normal skin's resident alphabeta T cells are also sequenced in scalp samples.

The CDR3 loop spans 15 amino acids. After removal of 4 bases from V and 6 bases from J, the junction contained 7 bases not matched to a gene. Germline V lookup: CDR1 SGHDN, CDR2 FVKESK. RNA, once extracted, was reverse transcribed into cDNA for use as the sequencing template. Data came from immunoSEQ multiplex PCR; TCRdb stores just in-frame clones and leaves some out. The sample holds under 85,000 clones, more than 40% seen once. The table lists this clone with a few counts. The antigen is not known. The TCR was taken from a human donor with alopecia areata. The material was CD8+ T cells sorted from blood, obtained at week 0. The genes are TRBV14 and TRBJ2-2; 8 bases align to TRBD1. The DNA for the CDR3 is TGTGCCAGCAGCCCGACAGGGGACGTGGCCGGGGAGCTGTTTTTT. It encodes CASSPTGDVAGELFF.